This T cell receptor (beta chain) comes out of a study of blood T cell repertoires in COVID-19. V was pared by 2 bases and J by 3 bases, with 38 bases between. CDR1 and CDR2 (germline): LGHNT, FRNRAP. This CDR3 has 24 amino acids. Produced via immunoSEQ multiplex PCR; TCRdb's table is partial and in-frame only. The sample includes over 110,000 clones, around 80% of them seen just once. The V call is TRBV12-5, the J call TRBJ2-1; perhaps TRBD2 as D (8 bases). The clonotype originates from an older woman with acute or convalescent COVID-19. Sequencing was carried out using peripheral blood. This CDR3 is CASGLSALVSSGTESEHLYNEQFF. CDR3 nucleotide sequence: TGTGCTAGTGGTTTGTCTGCCCTCGTTAGTAGCGGGACAGAATCCGAGCACCTCTACAATGAGCAGTTCTTC.